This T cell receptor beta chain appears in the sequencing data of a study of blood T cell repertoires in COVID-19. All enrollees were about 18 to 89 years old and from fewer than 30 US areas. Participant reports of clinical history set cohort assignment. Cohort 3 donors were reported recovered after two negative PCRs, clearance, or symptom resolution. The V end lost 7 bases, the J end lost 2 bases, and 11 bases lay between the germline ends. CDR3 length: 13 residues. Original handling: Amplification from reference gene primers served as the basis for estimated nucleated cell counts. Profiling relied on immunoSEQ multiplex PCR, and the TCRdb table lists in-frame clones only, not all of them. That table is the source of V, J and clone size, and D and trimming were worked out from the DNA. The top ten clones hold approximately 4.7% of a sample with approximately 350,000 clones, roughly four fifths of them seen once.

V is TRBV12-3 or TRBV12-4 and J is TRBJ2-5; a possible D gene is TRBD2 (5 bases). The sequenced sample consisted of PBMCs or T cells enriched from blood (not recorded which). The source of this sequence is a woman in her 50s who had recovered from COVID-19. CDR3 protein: CASTWGEQETQYF. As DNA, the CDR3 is TGTGCCAGCACGTGGGGAGAGCAAGAGACCCAGTACTTC.